This T cell receptor beta chain was sequenced for a study of T cell responses to AZD1222 COVID-19 vaccine. Study-level results: Targets within unmutated variant regions were reportedly found for nearly half of spike-specific TCRs.

Details on this clone: The antigen is undetermined.

Clones were sequenced by immunoSEQ multiplex PCR, and TCRdb holds only the in-frame ones, with some missing. Of around 140,000 clones listed, almost 90% were seen once; the top ten hold 1.5% to 2%. From germline, CDR1 is LNHDA and CDR2 SQIVND (reference sequence). CDR3 size: 15 residues. The V gene lost 6 bases and the J gene lost 3 bases, with 14 bases spanning the gap. The clonotype comes from an adult who received the AZD1222 COVID-19 vaccine. This sample comprised peripheral blood, obtained 28 days after the second AZD1222 dose. V gene TRBV19 combines with J gene TRBJ2-2; D assignment may be TRBD1 or TRBD2 (7 bases each). CDR3 residues: CASSSGGRDTGELFF. The CDR3 bases are TGTGCCAGTAGCTCAGGGGGGAGGGACACCGGGGAGCTGTTTTTT.